This T cell receptor beta chain was captured in a study of cytomegalovirus exposure and HLA in healthy donors. Amplification used 60 Vbeta primers and 13 Jbeta primers. Assay used: immunoSEQ multiplex PCR; TCRdb lists only in-frame clones, some missing. The sample carries about 200,000 clones, around 77% recorded once. The length of the CDR3 is 17 residues. The germline CDR1 and CDR2 sequences are SGHRS and YFSETQ. V lost 0 bases and J lost 6; bases outside the gene matches: 11. The genes are TRBV5-1 and TRBJ2-2; TRBD1 matches at 7 bases. Sequencing was carried out using PBMCs. The receptor was derived from a woman aged 25 to 39 in good health and CMV-seronegative. The CDR3 region is CASSLDRQGNIPGELFF. The CDR3 DNA sequence: TGCGCCAGCAGCTTGGACAGACAGGGAAATATACCCGGGGAGCTGTTTTTT.